The 8 T cell receptor beta chains given below trace back to one sample, sequenced in a study of blood T cell repertoires in COVID-19. Produced via immunoSEQ multiplex PCR; TCRdb's table is partial and in-frame only. The table lists 85,000 to 100,000 clones, 72% of them singletons. Source material: peripheral blood. The receptors shown here come from a woman aged 55-75 years in a cohort sampled during active or convalescent COVID-19.

The CDR3 nucleotides are TGTGCCAGCAGCTACCTGGCGGGGGGATTTACAGATACGCAGTATTTT. The encoded protein is CASSYLAGGFTDTQYF. The chain has TRBV3-1 (or the pseudogene TRBV3-2) and TRBJ2-3; 8 bases agree with TRBD2. With 5 bases clipped from V and 3 bases from J, the junction kept 10 bases outside the gene matches. Germline CDR1 is LGHDT and CDR2 is YNNKEL (reference sequence). The CDR3 spans 16 residues.

The V call is TRBV5-1, the J call TRBJ1-1; no firm D call. V was cut by 3 bases and J by 10 bases, with 16 bases left in between. Germline CDR1 and CDR2: SGHRS and YFSETQ. This CDR3 region has 13 residues. The CDR3 sequence: CASSSQGAAGAFF. The CDR3 region has the DNA TGCGCCAGCAGCTCCCAAGGCGCGGCTGGAGCTTTCTTT.

CDR3 protein: CASSQDLRGRYNEQFF. The CDR3 bases are TGCGCCAGCAGCCAAGATCTCAGGGGGCGTTACAATGAGCAGTTCTTC. This chain links TRBV4-3 with TRBJ2-1, with 8 bases that match TRBD1. The ends lost 0 bases at V and 4 bases at J; junction bases unmatched: 5. This CDR3 comprises 16 residues. CDR1 and CDR2 (germline): LGHNA, YSLEER.

The chain carries TRBV20-1 and TRBJ2-1, with D maybe TRBD1 (6 bases). V gave up 3 bases and J gave up 3 bases, with 18 bases separating them. This CDR3 is 16 amino acids long. Germline CDR1 reads DFQATT; CDR2 reads SNEGSKA (reference sequence). The CDR3 protein is CSASLDSRWGYNEQFF. The CDR3 bases are TGCAGTGCTAGTCTGGACAGCCGATGGGGCTACAATGAGCAGTTCTTC.

The chain links TRBV5-8 to TRBJ1-5, with a weak D call TRBD1 (5 bases). Trimming pared 4 bases from V and 9 bases from J, leaving 14 bases between. This CDR3 comprises 13 residues. Germline V CDR1 and CDR2: SGHTS, YDEGEE. CDR3 protein: CASSLAWRGPQHF. The CDR3 nucleotides read TGTGCCAGCAGCCTCGCCTGGAGGGGGCCCCAGCATTTT.

This chain joins TRBV9 and TRBJ2-5; 11 bases agree with TRBD2. Germline lookup yields CDR1 SGDLS and CDR2 YYNGEE. Losses at the gene ends were 2 bases for V and 2 bases for J; bases not matched to a gene: 5. CDR3 length: 16 residues. CDR3 nucleotide sequence: TGTGCCAGCAGCGTCTCTAGCGGGGGGTTGCAAGAGACCCAGTACTTC. Translating it yields CASSVSSGGLQETQYF.

The table lists this clone with a count of one. The chain has TRBV7-9 and TRBJ2-1; a weak D match, TRBD2 (5 bases). Germline CDR1 is SEHNR and CDR2 is FQNEAQ (reference sequence). Trimming removed 2 bases from V and 0 bases from J, with 8 bases in between. The CDR3 runs to 15 residues. CDR3 coding DNA: TGTGCCAGCAGCTTAAGCGGTAACTCCTACAATGAGCAGTTCTTC. It codes for CASSLSGNSYNEQFF. Drawing the rest from reference TRBV7-9 and TRBJ2-1, the complete variable domain is DTGVSQNPRHKITKRGQNVTFRCDPISEHNRLYWYRQTLGQGPEFLTYFQNEAQLEKSRLLSDRFSAERPKGSFSTLEIQRTEQGDSAMYLCASSLSGNSYNEQFFGPGTRLTVL.

This rearrangement joins TRBV25-1 to TRBJ1-1; the match to TRBD1 covers 7 bases. The junction had 10 bases not matched to a gene; V was cut back by 4 bases and J by 2 bases. The V gene's germline CDR1 is MGHDK and CDR2 SYGVNS. The CDR3 length is 16 residues. CDR3 sequence (DNA): TGTGCCAGCAGTGGCCTGGGACAGCTAACCAACACTGAAGCTTTCTTT. Its translation is CASSGLGQLTNTEAFF.